A selection of T cell receptor beta chains follows, all from one sample in a study of read filtering for tumor transcriptome and immune sequencing. TCRdb used MiXCR to reprocess the reads, holding one entry per CDR3 protein. This table holds about 130,000 distinct CDR3 sequences, 10% to 15% found once. Sequenced input: a population of CD138-negative cells sorted from bone marrow. These receptors were collected from a donor at least 40 years old with multiple myeloma. CDR3s include the opening cysteine and the closing phenylalanine or tryptophan. Fields, in order: clone size, D gene, V gene, J gene, CDR3 protein, CDR3 DNA. The D gene is left open where the match is weak. A clone size is listed for some rows: how often the clone was seen (once, few, many), or a class if it is expanded.

size: few; D: TRBD2; V: TRBV19; J: TRBJ2-3; CDR3: CASSAGGTDTQYF; DNA: TGTGCCAGTAGTGCGGGGGGCACAGATACGCAGTATTTT
size: few; D: NA; V: TRBV20-1; J: TRBJ1-4; CDR3: CSASPAGNEKLFF; DNA: TGCAGTGCTTCCCCCGCAGGGAATGAAAAACTGTTTTTT
size: many; D: TRBD2; V: TRBV7-8; J: TRBJ2-3; CDR3: CASSVYYRGGGTDTQYF; DNA: TGTGCCAGCAGCGTCTACTACCGGGGGGGAGGCACAGATACGCAGTATTTT
size: NA; D: TRBD2; V: TRBV3-1; J: TRBJ2-1; CDR3: CASEPEAGVGEQLF; DNA: TGTGCCAGCGAACCGGAAGCGGGAGTTGGTGAGCAGCTCTTC
size: many; D: NA; V: TRBV6-6; J: TRBJ1-5; CDR3: CASRSGAPFSNQPQHF; DNA: TGTGCCAGCAGGTCAGGGGCCCCATTTAGCAATCAGCCCCAGCATTTT
size: many; D: TRBD1; V: TRBV3-1; J: TRBJ2-5; CDR3: CASSSREGTGAQYF; DNA: TGTGCCAGCAGCTCCCGGGAGGGGACAGGGGCCCAGTACTTC
size: many; D: TRBD1; V: TRBV5-1; J: TRBJ2-7; CDR3: CASSMTGGTHEQYF; DNA: TGCGCCAGCAGCATGACAGGGGGAACTCACGAGCAGTACTTC
size: many; D: NA; V: TRBV12-3/TRBV12-4; J: TRBJ2-1; CDR3: CASRRLRGADEQFF; DNA: TGTGCCAGCAGGAGGTTGAGGGGGGCAGATGAGCAGTTCTTC
size: few; D: NA; V: TRBV5-5; J: TRBJ1-2; CDR3: CASSWGVADGYTF; DNA: TGTGCCAGCAGCTGGGGGGTGGCAGATGGCTACACCTTC
size: many; D: TRBD2; V: TRBV11-2; J: TRBJ2-1; CDR3: CASSPVEKGRGEQFF; DNA: TGTGCCAGCAGCCCAGTGGAGAAGGGGAGGGGTGAGCAGTTCTTC
size: few; D: TRBD2; V: TRBV5-5; J: TRBJ2-2; CDR3: CASSLLLAGTGELFF; DNA: TGTGCCAGCAGCTTGCTTCTAGCGGGCACCGGGGAGCTGTTTTTT
size: many; D: TRBD1; V: TRBV29-1; J: TRBJ1-1; CDR3: CSVNRGLGTEAFF; DNA: TGCAGCGTCAACAGGGGGCTAGGCACTGAAGCTTTCTTT
size: many; D: NA; V: TRBV7-8; J: TRBJ2-2; CDR3: CASSLRLVAGELFF; DNA: TGTGCCAGCAGCTTAAGGCTAGTCGCCGGGGAGCTGTTTTTT
size: many; D: TRBD2; V: TRBV5-4; J: TRBJ2-3; CDR3: CASSPPRLAVTDTQYF; DNA: TGTGCCAGCAGCCCGCCACGACTAGCGGTAACAGATACGCAGTATTTT
size: NA; D: TRBD1; V: TRBV6-5; J: TRBJ2-6; CDR3: CAGQAGSGANVPTF; DNA: TGTGCCGGACAGGCAGGCTCTGGGGCCAACGTCCCGACTTTC
size: few; D: NA; V: TRBV5-4; J: TRBJ2-5; CDR3: CASSLGGPGPGAETQYF; DNA: TGTGCCAGCAGCTTGGGGGGACCGGGACCAGGAGCGGAGACCCAGTACTTC
size: many; D: TRBD1; V: TRBV19; J: TRBJ2-1; CDR3: CASSMGTGGWYEQFF; DNA: TGTGCCAGTAGTATGGGGACAGGGGGGTGGTATGAGCAGTTCTTC
size: many; D: TRBD2; V: TRBV28; J: TRBJ2-7; CDR3: CASSFSGSSLPYEQYF; DNA: TGTGCCAGCAGTTTTAGCGGGAGCTCGCTCCCCTACGAGCAGTACTTC
size: many; D: NA; V: TRBV5-1; J: TRBJ1-2; CDR3: CASSLSAGYGYTF; DNA: TGCGCCAGCAGCTTGTCGGCGGGATATGGCTACACCTTC
size: NA; D: NA; V: TRBV7-2; J: TRBJ1-2; CDR3: CASSLEWSGEDGYTF; DNA: TGTGCCAGCAGCTTAGAATGGTCAGGGGAGGATGGCTACACCTTC
size: many; D: NA; V: TRBV5-1; J: TRBJ2-2; CDR3: CASSEGPAGELFF; DNA: TGCGCCAGCAGCGAGGGGCCGGCCGGGGAGCTGTTTTTT
size: few; D: TRBD1; V: TRBV12-3/TRBV12-4; J: TRBJ1-5; CDR3: CASSSGGQGTNQPQHF; DNA: TGTGCCAGCAGTTCAGGGGGACAGGGGACAAATCAGCCCCAGCATTTT
size: NA; D: NA; V: TRBV5-1; J: TRBJ2-1; CDR3: CASSLQDGNEQFF; DNA: TGCGCCAGCAGCTTGCAGGACGGGAATGAGCAGTTCTTC
size: many; D: NA; V: TRBV20-1; J: TRBJ2-1; CDR3: CSARDNLEEFF; DNA: TGCAGTGCTAGAGATAATCTAGAGGAGTTCTTC
size: many; D: TRBD1; V: TRBV25-1; J: TRBJ1-1; CDR3: CASRTEQGTEAFF; DNA: TGTGCCAGCAGGACAGAACAGGGGACTGAAGCTTTCTTT
size: many; D: NA; V: TRBV29-1; J: TRBJ1-5; CDR3: CSVALAEDQPQHF; DNA: TGCAGCGTTGCATTGGCAGAAGATCAGCCCCAGCATTTT
size: many; D: TRBD1; V: TRBV27; J: TRBJ2-4; CDR3: CASSPTPGQVGNIQYF; DNA: TGTGCCAGCAGTCCAACCCCCGGACAGGTCGGAAACATTCAGTACTTC
size: many; D: TRBD1; V: TRBV29-1; J: TRBJ2-1; CDR3: CSARIQGTHNEQFF; DNA: TGCAGCGCCCGAATACAGGGGACCCACAATGAGCAGTTCTTC
size: many; D: NA; V: TRBV10-3; J: TRBJ1-5; CDR3: CAISEEGKGNQPQHF; DNA: TGTGCCATCAGTGAAGAGGGTAAGGGCAATCAGCCCCAGCATTTT
size: NA; D: NA; V: TRBV3-1; J: TRBJ2-5; CDR3: CASSQRNEQETQYF; DNA: TGTGCCAGCAGCCAGCGGAACGAACAAGAGACCCAGTACTTC
size: NA; D: NA; V: TRBV7-8; J: TRBJ1-5; CDR3: CASSLEVGIGNQPQHF; DNA: TGTGCCAGCAGCTTAGAGGTGGGGATAGGCAATCAGCCCCAGCATTTT
size: many; D: TRBD1; V: TRBV12-3/TRBV12-4; J: TRBJ2-7; CDR3: CASSPPIRTGAHEQYF; DNA: TGTGCCAGCAGTCCTCCTATACGGACAGGGGCCCACGAGCAGTACTTC
size: NA; D: NA; V: TRBV28; J: TRBJ2-1; CDR3: CASSLEVRGRNEQFF; DNA: TGCGCCAGCAGTTTAGAGGTCAGGGGACGCAATGAGCAGTTCTTC
size: many; D: NA; V: TRBV6-1; J: TRBJ2-7; CDR3: CAIAGNLNEQYF; DNA: TGTGCCATAGCAGGGAATCTCAACGAGCAGTACTTC
size: many; D: TRBD1; V: TRBV7-2; J: TRBJ1-5; CDR3: CASSLRATGVVSNQPQHF; DNA: TGTGCCAGCAGCTTAAGGGCGACAGGGGTGGTTAGCAATCAGCCCCAGCATTTT